This entry is about one TCR beta chain. Its antigen remains unidentified. This entry comes from a study of cytomegalovirus exposure and HLA in healthy donors. Study results and limitations: Among the most significant clusters, several appeared linked to common viral pathogens in a later analysis. Excluded were some V segments that proved indistinguishable, including TRBV6-2 and TRBV6-3. Later analysis showed most CMV-associated TCR beta chains appearing HLA-restricted. The HLA-A and HLA-B alleles of most subjects were reportedly predicted accurately from TCR beta sequences.

PCR primers comprised 60 Vbeta and 13 Jbeta primers. Only in-frame clones appear in the TCRdb table, and some are missing; sequencing was by immunoSEQ multiplex PCR. The sample has around 150,000 clones, approximately 70% seen once. The V gene's germline CDR1 is SGHTA and CDR2 FQGNSA. V gave up 5 bases and J gave up 6 bases; unmatched junction bases: 10. There are 15 residues in the CDR3. This sequence was found in a woman aged 55-70 years in good health and CMV-seronegative. The genes are TRBV7-2 and TRBJ1-5; 7 bases agree with TRBD1. Specimen: PBMCs. The CDR3 loop reads CASSASGGYSQPQHF. The CDR3 DNA reads as TGTGCCAGCAGCGCCTCAGGGGGGTATAGTCAGCCCCAGCATTTT.